This TCR beta chain emerged from a study of OX40 agonist ivuxolimab in advanced cancers. Per germline, CDR1 SGHTA and CDR2 FQGNSA. The CDR3 loop spans 15 amino acids. Trimming at V came to 5 bases and at J to 0 bases, leaving 5 bases not matched to a gene. The method was immunoSEQ multiplex PCR; TCRdb's version includes in-frame clones alone and lacks a portion of them. Of about 71,000 clones in the sample, 80% to 85% were seen once. The receptor's source is an adult with an advanced solid tumor such as melanoma, head and neck, liver or kidney cancer. Sample: CD4+ or CD8+ T cells sorted from blood, taken in a trial of the OX40 agonist ivuxolimab. The chain combines TRBV7-2 with TRBJ2-3; 7 bases are shared with TRBD2. The DNA of the CDR3 is TGTGCCAGCAGCCCAAGGCGGGAGAGCACAGATACGCAGTATTTT. Translated: CASSPRRESTDTQYF.